Sequencing of this T cell receptor beta chain was carried out in a study of shared clonotypes between healthy human individuals. Overall study: A couple of female and a few male donors aged 18 to 49 were enrolled. CD4 naive cells filled three plates per donor, CD4 memory three, CD8 naive two and CD8 memory one.

V was shortened by 9 bases and J by 6 bases, with 4 bases between the two germline ends. CDR1 and CDR2 (germline): LNHNV, YYDKDF (reference sequence). The length of the CDR3 is 9 residues. Points from the study as a whole: Among non-shared clonotypes, generation probabilities were lower than among those shared by all four donors.

Notes on this clone: Its antigen is as yet unknown.

Naive CD8 isolation took CD45RO-negative cells positively selected for CCR7 and excluded terminally differentiated effector memory CD45RA+ cells. Source study methods: Sequence data from immunoSEQ were junction-only and lacked quality scores; consequently, filtering differed. Here immunoSEQ multiplex PCR was the method, and the copy in TCRdb shows in-frame clones only, minus some. V, J and clone size reflect that table, while D and trimming were determined from the DNA. This table holds some 2.1 million clones, 93% found once. This chain connects TRBV15 to TRBJ2-3; D is uncertain. Material: naive CD8+ T cells from PBMCs. The receptor was derived from a man aged 18-30 years in good health. Some clones in this sample may be carry-over from other donors' samples. Written as DNA, the CDR3 is TGTGCCACGGGGGATACGCAGTATTTT. Protein: CATGDTQYF.